A selection of T cell receptor beta chains follows, all from one sample in a study of cytomegalovirus exposure and HLA in healthy donors. TCRdb's copy holds only in-frame clones and misses some; the assay was immunoSEQ multiplex PCR. The sample consists of some 150,000 clones, roughly 80% of them appearing once. The sample comprised PBMCs. The receptors derive from a woman aged 35 to 49 in good health and CMV-seropositive. Each CDR3 is given with its conserved first and last residue. A D gene is named only where the DNA matches it firmly.

v_call d_call cdr3_aa
TRBV4-1 . CASSQDFGGIQPQHF
TRBV5-4 TRBD2 CASSLVAGGGQFF
TRBV6-5 . CASTKDRSNYGYTF
TRBV7-2 TRBD1 CASRQTGLLPNQPQHF
TRBV6-5 . CASRLLQGSGGYTF
TRBV19 TRBD2 CASSVTGTTNEQYF
TRBV11-3 TRBD1 CASSLGRQGETQYF
TRBV20-1 . CSASGSYEQYF
TRBV6-5 TRBD2 CASSRGLAGTGELFF
TRBV7-6 . CASSPHAGAPDTF
TRBV5-1 . CASSVAGQSTYEQYF
TRBV18 TRBD1 CASSAEWGTGGSGANVLTF
TRBV9 TRBD2 CASRPGGLAKNIQYF
TRBV23-1 TRBD1 CASSHHRDRRILNTEAFF
TRBV7-2 TRBD1 CASSVGQARSGNTIYF
TRBV11-3 TRBD2 CASSLVGLAGGHGDTQYF
TRBV15 TRBD1 CATSSLGQGNGYTF
TRBV12-5 . CASGAGYSNQPQHF
TRBV28 . CASSSSGRSTYEQYF
TRBV5-4 TRBD1 CASSLYRDRVNTEAFF
TRBV11-2 . CASSWAYQETQYF
TRBV9 . CASSVWGEGTDTQYF
TRBV5-1 TRBD2 CASSLSSRGATDTQYF
TRBV15 . CATSRGGFASEQYF
TRBV2 . CASSIVDYGYTF
TRBV4-2 . CASSQEVLGAGEKLFF
TRBV5-4 TRBD2 CASSLMGRGEYNEQFF
TRBV7-3 . CASSSYRDETQYF
TRBV7-3 TRBD1 CASSLIPGQGPFF
TRBV7-6 . CASSLYLSYEQYF
TRBV9 TRBD2 CASSVFSGGEGTQYF
TRBV4-1 TRBD1 CASSPPTSQGVFF
TRBV19 TRBD1 CASRTGGSWTGELFF
TRBV27 TRBD1 CASSRQGASGEQYF
TRBV5-5 . CASSLSPGARQPQHF
TRBV9 TRBD1 CASSPAYRGGEQYF
TRBV4-1 TRBD1 CASSRDRGSTEAFF
TRBV10-3 . CAISELGVTDTQYF
TRBV11-2 TRBD2 CASSRPTSGGDNEQFF
TRBV7-9 . CASSRQANTEAFF
TRBV6-1 . CASSEQGIYSNQPQHF
TRBV2 TRBD2 CASSENWAGGHQETQYF
TRBV6-5 . CASIGSRPNTGELFF
TRBV5-1 TRBD2 CASSPQPGLAGGREVFEQFF